The 4 T cell receptor beta chains given below trace back to one sample, sequenced in a study of graft-versus-host responses after intestinal transplantation (dated by TCRdb to the early 2020s). In the paper's terms, the time point label means: cells obtained before transplantation from donor or recipient. Their cognate antigens are unknown. Library method: the immunoSEQ multiplex PCR assay. The table was pulled from immuneACCESS by TCRdb, which kept in-frame rearrangements only. Such tables lose some clones; where checked, under half of the loss comes from unresolved V genes, and the rest has no known cause. The table for this sample lists about 120,000 clones; roughly 95% of them were counted only once. The ten largest make up roughly 3% of the sample. The sample consisted of unstimulated CD8+ T cells sorted from spleen or lymph node cells, taken before intestinal transplant. The receptors shown here come from a human donor who received an intestinal transplant.

Of note for this clone: Other DNA sequences in the sample encode the same CDR3. The chain recombines TRBV4-2 with TRBJ2-5; D remains unclear. Trimming removed 0 bases from V and 2 bases from J, with 10 bases in between. The CDR3 contains 15 residues. Germline CDR1 reads LGHNA; CDR2 reads YNFKEQ. The chain's CDR3 is CASSQEGTLQETQYF. The CDR3 bases are TGTGCCAGCAGCCAAGAGGGTACCCTACAAGAGACCCAGTACTTC.

The chain couples TRBV28 to TRBJ2-1; no definite D call. The CDR3 loop spans 14 amino acids. Germline values: CDR1 MDHEN, CDR2 SYDVKM. Trimming removed 8 bases at V and 1 base at J, with 12 bases between. CDR3 nucleotides: TGTGCCAGCGGAAACGCGGCGTCCTACAATGAGCAGTTCTTC. Residues: CASGNAASYNEQFF.

The rearrangement joins TRBV2 to TRBJ2-7; D not resolved. This CDR3 region has 17 residues. Trimming cost V 3 bases and J 2 bases, with 20 bases left between them. Germline assignment: CDR1 SNHLY and CDR2 FYNNEI. In DNA, the CDR3 is TGTGCCAGCAGTGATCCCCTTGCGGAAAGCGTCGCCTACGAGCAGTACTTC. It encodes CASSDPLAESVAYEQYF. Combining the CDR3 with reference TRBV2 and TRBJ2-7 gives the whole variable domain EPEVTQTPSHQVTQMGQEVILRCVPISNHLYFYWYRQILGQKVEFLVSFYNNEISEKSEIFDDQFSVERPDGSNFTLKIRSTKLEDSAMYFCASSDPLAESVAYEQYFGPGTRLTVT.

This chain joins TRBV4-3 and TRBJ1-2; 8 nucleotides line up with TRBD1. This CDR3 contains 15 residues. V lost 0 bases and J lost 2; bases outside the gene matches: 2. CDR1 and CDR2 from the germline V gene are LGHNA and YSLEER. CDR3 region: CASSQDRTGNYGYTF. CDR3 bases: TGCGCCAGCAGCCAAGATAGGACAGGGAACTATGGCTACACCTTC.